One and the same sample provided the 23 T cell receptor beta chains below, sequenced in a study of PD-1 blockade in mismatch repair-deficient tumors (dated by TCRdb to about 2017). The library was prepared using the immunoSEQ multiplex PCR assay. TCRdb stores this immuneACCESS table with in-frame sequences only. Part of the clones is absent; in the studies checked, under half of the shortfall reflects unresolved V genes, and no reason is known for the rest. For this sample there are 38,000 or so clones; about 85% appear just once. The ten largest clones add up to under 5% of the sample. The specimen was peripheral blood, collected about 81 weeks after starting pembrolizumab. These receptors originate from an adult with mismatch repair-deficient cancer.

This sequence joins TRBV6-5 and TRBJ1-4, with D unclear. Trimming took 5 bases from V and 0 from J, leaving 10 bases between them. This CDR3 comprises 15 residues. The germline V gene has CDR1 MNHEY and CDR2 SVGAGI. CDR3 coding DNA: TGTGCCAGCAGTACCACACTTGCAACTAATGAAAAACTGTTTTTT. This sequence encodes CASSTTLATNEKLFF.

The chain joins TRBV19 to TRBJ2-3; TRBD2 matches 14 bases. The CDR3 totals 16 residues. Trimming at V came to 8 bases and at J to 2 bases, leaving 6 bases not matched to a gene. Germline V gene lookup returns CDR1 LNHDA and CDR2 SQIVND (reference sequence). CDR3 sequence: CASRLAGGPPTDTQYF. The CDR3, as DNA: TGTGCCAGTCGACTAGCGGGAGGGCCCCCCACAGATACGCAGTATTTT.

V and J are TRBV27 and TRBJ1-2; D is possibly TRBD1 (5 bases). The CDR3 is 16 amino acids. The germline V gene has CDR1 MNHEY and CDR2 SMNVEV (reference sequence). V was trimmed by 7 bases and J by 0 bases, leaving 18 bases between them. The CDR3 spells CASTLIGGETNYGYTF. The CDR3 DNA follows: TGTGCCAGCACCCTCATTGGAGGGGAGACTAACTATGGCTACACCTTC.

This clone was seen a few times. The chain has TRBV19 and TRBJ1-3, with 8 bases fitting TRBD1. Looked up from germline, CDR1 is LNHDA and CDR2 is SQIVND (reference sequence). The junction had 0 bases not matched to a gene; V was cut back by 4 bases and J by 7 bases. The CDR3 sequence is 12 residues long. The CDR3 coding sequence is TGTGCCAGTAGTAACAGGGGGAACACCATATATTTT. Residues: CASSNRGNTIYF. Complete variable domain (other parts from reference TRBV19 and TRBJ1-3): DGGITQSPKYLFRKEGQNVTLSCEQNLNHDAMYWYRQDPGQGLRLIYYSQIVNDFQKGDIAEGYSVSREKKESFPLTVTSAQKNPTAFYLCASSNRGNTIYFGEGSWLTVV.

This clone has a handful of counts. The gene calls are TRBV9 and TRBJ2-3, with a weak D call TRBD1 (6 bases). Per germline, CDR1 SGDLS and CDR2 YYNGEE. V lost 6 bases and J 0 bases, leaving 14 bases between the germline ends. The CDR3 has 15 amino acids. CDR3 protein: CASTQTGTSTDTQYF. CDR3 in DNA: TGTGCCAGCACCCAGACAGGTACTAGCACAGATACGCAGTATTTT. Full variable domain (missing parts from reference TRBV9 and TRBJ2-3): DSGVTQTPKHLITATGQRVTLRCSPRSGDLSVYWYQQSLDQGLQFLIQYYNGEERAKGNILERFSAQQFPDLHSELNLSSLELGDSALYFCASTQTGTSTDTQYFGPGTRLTVL.

The genes are TRBV4-3 and TRBJ2-1; 8 bases align to TRBD2. The length of the CDR3 is 14 residues. Losses at the gene ends were 0 bases for V and 5 bases for J; bases not matched to a gene: 0. Germline loops: CDR1 LGHNA, CDR2 YSLEER. The CDR3 protein is CASSQELADNEQFF. The CDR3, as DNA: TGCGCCAGCAGCCAAGAACTAGCGGACAATGAGCAGTTCTTC.

The chain combines TRBV30 with TRBJ2-7; TRBD1 might be the D (5 bases). With 0 bases removed from V and 6 bases from J, the gap between germline ends came to 15 bases. The CDR3 contains 14 residues. Germline V gene data show CDR1 as GTSNPN and CDR2 as SVGIG (reference sequence). The CDR3 spells CAWSVLMQGVEQYF. The DNA for the CDR3 is TGTGCCTGGAGTGTACTAATGCAGGGTGTCGAGCAGTACTTC.

The chain combines TRBV11-1 with TRBJ1-1; perhaps TRBD1 as D (5 bases). CDR1 is SGHAT and CDR2 is FQDESV in the germline V gene (reference sequence). The CDR3 has 11 amino acids. CDR3 DNA sequence: TGTGCTTCCTCAGGGCTCACTGAAGCTTTCTTT. Translated, it gives CASSGLTEAFF.

The V gene is TRBV5-4, the J gene TRBJ2-3, with D hard to call. The length of the CDR3 is 14 residues. V was pared by 1 base and J by 4 bases, with 10 bases between. Germline V gene lookup returns CDR1 SGHNT and CDR2 YYREEE (reference sequence). The CDR3 reads CASSLPPPPDTQYF. For the CDR3, the DNA is TGTGCCAGCAGCTTGCCCCCCCCTCCAGATACGCAGTATTTT.

The chain uses TRBV27 and TRBJ2-7, with D possibly being TRBD2 (6 bases). CDR1 MNHEY and CDR2 SMNVEV come from the germline V gene (reference sequence). Trimming shortened V by 6 bases and J by 0 bases, and 15 bases separated the two germline ends. The CDR3 spans 15 residues. CDR3 DNA sequence: TGTGCCAGCAGACGTAGCGGAGTTAGCTCCTACGAGCAGTACTTC. Translating it yields CASRRSGVSSYEQYF.

The V gene is TRBV19, the J gene TRBJ1-5; the D gene is possibly TRBD1 (5 bases). The V end was cut by 1 base, the J end by 9 bases, with 7 bases between. Germline lookup yields CDR1 LNHDA and CDR2 SQIVND (reference sequence). The CDR3 runs 12 residues. The CDR3 nucleotides are TGTGCCAGTAGTATAGGGGGGGGGCCCCAGCATTTT. It encodes CASSIGGGPQHF.

This chain joins TRBV11-3 and TRBJ1-3, with 7 bases identical to TRBD1. Trimming removed 5 bases from V and 3 bases from J; junction bases left unmatched: 1. CDR1 and CDR2 (germline): SGHNT, YENEEA. CDR3 length: 13 residues. As DNA, the CDR3 is TGTGCCAGCAGCACAGGGGTTGGAAACACCATATATTTT. Translated: CASSTGVGNTIYF.

V and J are TRBV5-5 and TRBJ2-7; TRBD1 matches 7 bases. The CDR3 totals 14 residues. Germline CDR1 reads SGHKS; CDR2 reads YYEKEE (reference sequence). Unmatched junction bases numbered 5, after V lost 3 bases and J lost 2 bases. The CDR3 DNA reads as TGTGCCAGCAGCTCGTTAGGACAGGCCTACGAGCAGTACTTC. This translates into CASSSLGQAYEQYF.

The chain links TRBV5-4 to TRBJ1-4, with 8 bases fitting TRBD1. Germline V lookup: CDR1 SGHNT, CDR2 YYREEE (reference sequence). There are 16 residues in the CDR3. V dropped 5 bases and J dropped 8; count of bases not matched to a gene: 14. The CDR3 sequence is CASSQARQGAREKLFF. In nucleotides, the CDR3 is TGTGCCAGCAGTCAAGCCAGGCAGGGGGCCCGGGAAAAACTGTTTTTT.

This chain links TRBV7-3 with TRBJ2-3; 8 bases are a match to TRBD1. J was trimmed by 2 bases and V by 5 bases; bases with no gene match: 9. The length of the CDR3 is 16 residues. Germline V lookup: CDR1 SGHTA, CDR2 FQGTGA. The CDR3, as DNA: TGTGCCAGCAGCCCAGCATCAGGGGGCTACACAGATACGCAGTATTTT. Translating gives CASSPASGGYTDTQYF.

The chain employs TRBV15 and TRBJ2-5; 8 positions agree with TRBD1. V lost 6 bases and J lost 5; bases outside the gene matches: 11. The CDR3 consists of 15 residues. Per germline, CDR1 LNHNV and CDR2 YYDKDF (reference sequence). The CDR3 DNA follows: TGTGCCACCAGGGACTGGACAGGGACTGGGGAGACCCAGTACTTC. This codes for CATRDWTGTGETQYF.

The chain couples TRBV5-1 to TRBJ2-5, with D maybe TRBD2 (6 bases). Trimming left V 0 bases short and J 3 bases short, with 12 bases between. The CDR3 totals 15 residues. Germline V gene lookup returns CDR1 SGHRS and CDR2 YFSETQ. The CDR3 protein is CASSLDPGVEETQYF. The CDR3, as DNA: TGCGCCAGCAGCTTGGATCCGGGAGTGGAAGAGACCCAGTACTTC. Full variable domain (rest looked up from reference TRBV5-1 and TRBJ2-5): KAGVTQTPRYLIKTRGQQVTLSCSPISGHRSVSWYQQTPGQGLQFLFEYFSETQRNKGNFPGRFSGRQFSNSRSEMNVSTLELGDSALYLCASSLDPGVEETQYFGPGTRLLVL.

The V gene is TRBV5-1, the J gene TRBJ2-2; 8 bases align to TRBD1. The CDR3 contains 14 residues. Germline V CDR1 and CDR2: SGHRS, YFSETQ. With V trimmed by 3 bases and J by 4 bases, 2 bases remained unmatched. CDR3 coding DNA: TGCGCCAGCAGCTGGACAGGGAGCACCGGGGAGCTGTTTTTT. This gives the protein CASSWTGSTGELFF.

The rearrangement joins TRBV11-3 to TRBJ2-3, with D possibly TRBD2 on 5 matching bases. The V and J ends lost 2 bases and 5 bases respectively, with 8 bases between them. The CDR3 is 13 residues long. Germline V CDR1 and CDR2: SGHNT, YENEEA. DNA of the CDR3: TGTGCCAGCAGCTTAAATGCGGGAGATACGCAGTATTTT. Residues: CASSLNAGDTQYF. Using reference TRBV11-3 and TRBJ2-3 for the parts outside the CDR3, the full variable domain is EAGVVQSPRYKIIEKKQPVAFWCNPISGHNTLYWYLQNLGQGPELLIRYENEEAVDDSQLPKDRFSAERLKGVDSTLKIQPAELGDSAVYLCASSLNAGDTQYFGPGTRLTVL.

The CDR3 loop is CASSFRLAGARSYEQYF. The CDR3 coding sequence is TGTGCCAGCAGCTTCCGACTAGCGGGAGCCCGCTCCTACGAGCAGTACTTC. The J gene is TRBJ2-7, the V gene TRBV7-2; 12 bases line up with TRBD2. Germline CDR1 SGHTA, CDR2 FQGNSA. V trimming: 3 bases; J trimming: 0 bases; junction bases outside the gene matches: 6. This CDR3 contains 17 residues.

This chain links TRBV13 with TRBJ2-2, with D possibly being TRBD2 (5 bases). V was clipped by 6 bases and J by 4 bases, with 12 bases between them. Per germline, CDR1 PRHDT and CDR2 FYEKMQ (reference sequence). The CDR3 consists of 14 residues. In DNA, the CDR3 is TGTGCCAGCAGTCTATACCGGGGCACCGGGGAGCTGTTTTTT. Translating it yields CASSLYRGTGELFF.

This sequence joins TRBV6-6 and TRBJ1-2, with 9 bases that match TRBD1. The V segment lost 8 bases and the J segment 0 bases; nucleotides outside the gene matches: 10. The length of the CDR3 is 16 residues. Germline CDR1 is MNHNY and CDR2 is SVGAGI (reference sequence). The CDR3 reads CASCADRGVANYGYTF. The CDR3 region has the DNA TGTGCCAGCTGCGCCGACAGGGGGGTTGCTAACTATGGCTACACCTTC.

The J gene is TRBJ1-1, the V gene TRBV7-9; weak D call: TRBD1 (6 bases). CDR3 length equals 13 residues. Germline V gives CDR1 SEHNR, CDR2 FQNEAQ (reference sequence). V lost 8 bases and J lost 5, with 15 bases in between. DNA of the CDR3: TGTGCCAGCGCACTACAGGGAAAAACTGAAGCTTTCTTT. This gives the protein CASALQGKTEAFF.